This T cell receptor (beta chain) stems from a study of blood T cell repertoires in COVID-19. Study summary: T cells, B-cell-depleted T cells, or PBMCs supplied cDNA or gDNA.

Original data processing: Estimates of nucleated cell counts were drawn from the amplification of reference gene primers. Repertoires were generated with immunoSEQ multiplex PCR, while TCRdb's copy carries only in-frame clones and drops some. V and J calls and clone size are those listed in that table; D and trimming were worked out from the DNA. The data contain 50,000 to 85,000 clones, approximately 86% of them singletons. Looked up from germline, CDR1 is SGHDT and CDR2 is YYEEEE. The V end lost 4 bases, the J end lost 4 bases, and 11 bases lay between the germline ends. The CDR3 consists of 13 residues.

The V call is TRBV5-6, the J call TRBJ1-1; tentatively, D is TRBD1 (5 bases). This TCR derives from a man between 60 and 75 years old with acute or convalescent COVID-19. The sample comprised peripheral blood. The CDR3 loop reads CASSRVGGTEAFF. CDR3 bases: TGTGCCAGCAGCCGAGTGGGGGGCACTGAAGCTTTCTTT.